The rows below give T cell receptor beta chains drawn from one sample of a study of blood T cells in healthy people across ages. TCRdb re-called the 5' RACE reads with MiXCR, one entry per CDR3 protein. Counted here are about 700,000 distinct CDR3 sequences, 32% occurring once; the ten biggest clones make up approximately 15%. What was sequenced was blood. All receptors come from a woman of 80 years or more in good health. Each CDR3 is given with its conserved first and last residue. Fields, in order: clone size, D gene, V gene, J gene, CDR3 DNA, CDR3 protein. D genes are given only for firm matches. Clone sizes are given selectively: once, few, many, or a class where the clone is expanded.

size: few; D: NA; V: TRBV29-1; J: TRBJ1-1; DNA: TGCAGCGTTGTGCCGACGAACACTGAAGCTTTCTTT; CDR3: CSVVPTNTEAFF
size: NA; D: NA; V: TRBV7-3; J: TRBJ2-1; DNA: TGTGCCAGCAGCGGGTCTCTGACCAATGAGCAGTTCTTC; CDR3: CASSGSLTNEQFF
size: NA; D: NA; V: TRBV3-1; J: TRBJ2-3; DNA: TGTGCCAGCAGCCAAGACCAGGGGGGGAGCACAGATACGCAGTATTTT; CDR3: CASSQDQGGSTDTQYF
size: many; D: NA; V: TRBV5-8; J: TRBJ2-3; DNA: TGTGCCAGCAGCTTGGACACAGGAGATGGACCCACAGATACGCAGTATTTT; CDR3: CASSLDTGDGPTDTQYF
size: many; D: NA; V: TRBV29-1; J: TRBJ1-1; DNA: TGCAGCGGCGTACAGGGAAAGAACACTGAAGCTTTCTTT; CDR3: CSGVQGKNTEAFF
size: NA; D: TRBD1; V: TRBV20-1; J: TRBJ2-3; DNA: TGCAGTGCTAGAGATTTCAGGGGGACAGGGGGCTCGGATACGCAGTATTTT; CDR3: CSARDFRGTGGSDTQYF
size: many; D: TRBD2; V: TRBV6-5; J: TRBJ2-7; DNA: TGTGCCAGCAGTTACCTACGCGGGAGGGGGCAGTTGGAGCAGTACTTC; CDR3: CASSYLRGRGQLEQYF
size: few; D: NA; V: TRBV6-5; J: TRBJ1-1; DNA: TGTGCCAGCAGACCCGGGTCGATCCCGCTAGCTTTCTTT; CDR3: CASRPGSIPLAFF
size: many; D: TRBD1; V: TRBV5-1; J: TRBJ1-4; DNA: TGCGCCAGCAGCTGGGGACAGCAAAAAGATGAAAAACTGTTTTTT; CDR3: CASSWGQQKDEKLFF
size: many; D: NA; V: TRBV18; J: TRBJ2-5; DNA: TGTGCCAGCTCACCACGGCAGGCGATACAAGAGACCCAGTACTTC; CDR3: CASSPRQAIQETQYF
size: NA; D: TRBD2; V: TRBV6-2/TRBV6-3; J: TRBJ2-7; DNA: TGTGCCAGCAGAACCTTCCCTTTAGCGGGAAAATCCTACGAGCAGTACTTC; CDR3: CASRTFPLAGKSYEQYF
size: many; D: TRBD1; V: TRBV5-4; J: TRBJ2-1; DNA: TGTGCCAGCAATTTACAGGGGACCCCTACCTACAATGAGCAGTTCTTC; CDR3: CASNLQGTPTYNEQFF
size: few; D: TRBD1; V: TRBV6-5; J: TRBJ2-7; DNA: TGTGCCAGCAGTAATCGACAGGGAGCTGACGAGCAGTACTTC; CDR3: CASSNRQGADEQYF
size: many; D: TRBD1; V: TRBV5-1; J: TRBJ2-1; DNA: TGCGCCAGCAGCCCACCGGGGACAGGGGGATATGGTGAGCAGTTCTTC; CDR3: CASSPPGTGGYGEQFF
size: once; D: TRBD1; V: TRBV7-2; J: TRBJ2-7; DNA: TGTGCCAGCAGGGCCGGGACAGGTAGCTCCTACGAGCAGTACTTC; CDR3: CASRAGTGSSYEQYF
size: many; D: NA; V: TRBV30; J: TRBJ2-5; DNA: TGTGCCTACCGAGTTCTCCAAGAGACCCAGTACTTC; CDR3: CAYRVLQETQYF
size: NA; D: TRBD1; V: TRBV18; J: TRBJ1-1; DNA: TGTGCCAGCTCACCCAAACGTGACAGGGGATATACTGAAGCTTTCTTT; CDR3: CASSPKRDRGYTEAFF
size: NA; D: NA; V: TRBV20-1; J: TRBJ2-7; DNA: TGCAGTGGGGAACGGGCGATGGGAGAGATCCAGTACTTC; CDR3: CSGERAMGEIQYF
size: many; D: TRBD2; V: TRBV7-9; J: TRBJ2-3; DNA: TGTGCCAGCAGCGCTTCGGGACTAGCGGGGACAGATACGCAGTATTTT; CDR3: CASSASGLAGTDTQYF
size: NA; D: NA; V: TRBV6-6; J: TRBJ2-3; DNA: TGTGCCAGCAGTCAGGGGTTGGGGGGGAACACAGATACGCAGTATTTT; CDR3: CASSQGLGGNTDTQYF
size: many; D: NA; V: TRBV6-5; J: TRBJ2-1; DNA: TGTGCCAGCAGCGGGCCCTCAAATGAGCAGTTCTTC; CDR3: CASSGPSNEQFF
size: few; D: NA; V: TRBV6-1; J: TRBJ1-5; DNA: TGTGCCAGCAGAGGACCGGGTGGTGCGGGCAATCAGCCCCAGCATTTT; CDR3: CASRGPGGAGNQPQHF